Below are 3 T cell receptor beta chains sequenced from a single sample in a study of blood T cell repertoires in COVID-19. The table came from immunoSEQ multiplex PCR; TCRdb's copy has only in-frame clones and leaves some out. The table has tens of thousands of clones, roughly nine tenths seen once; the top ten hold around a sixth. The sample taken for sequencing was peripheral blood. These receptors all come from a man older than 75 in a cohort sampled during active COVID-19.

The count of this clone is one. The chain carries TRBV7-2 and TRBJ2-1; D perhaps matches TRBD2 (5 bases). The germline CDR1 and CDR2 sequences are SGHTA and FQGNSA. CDR3 length: 16 amino acids. V lost 5 bases, J lost 7 bases, and 21 bases lay in between. The CDR3 coding sequence is TGTGCCAGCAGCCCCAAGGGCTACGGAGGCGTAAATGAGCAGTTCTTC. This sequence encodes CASSPKGYGGVNEQFF.

This clone was observed a few times. V and J are TRBV5-8 and TRBJ1-2; 12 nucleotides align to TRBD1. Germline V gene data show CDR1 as SGHTS and CDR2 as YDEGEE. The CDR3 has 15 amino acids. The junction had 7 bases not matched to a gene; V was cut back by 4 bases and J by 6 bases. CDR3 nucleotides: TGTGCCAGCAGCCTGCGGGACAGGGGGCGAAATGGCTACACCTTC. Protein sequence: CASSLRDRGRNGYTF.

V gene TRBV6-5 combines with J gene TRBJ1-2; TRBD1 might be the D (6 bases). The CDR3 contains 14 residues. The V and J ends lost 8 bases and 8 bases respectively, with 21 bases between them. The germline gives CDR1 MNHEY, CDR2 SVGAGI. The DNA for the CDR3 is TGTGCCAGCGGACGACAGGAGGCCATGGGCGGCTACACCTTC. This translates into CASGRQEAMGGYTF.